The 5 T cell receptor beta chains presented below share a single source sample, sequenced in a study of metastatic and nonmetastatic thyroid tumors. Treatment of any kind had been given to no patient before thyroid surgery. Using MiXCR, TCRdb re-called clones from the PCR reads. The data hold tens of thousands of clones, with approximately 19% observed a single time. The specimen was blood. These TCRs come from a female donor with papillary thyroid cancer or a benign thyroid nodule (not recorded which). Some clones in this sample may be carry-over from other donors' samples.

Many counts were recorded for this clone. The DNA of the CDR3 is TGTGCCAGCAGTTACGGGGGGAACAGGGCTGGAAACACCATATATTTT. It specifies CASSYGGNRAGNTIYF. The chain recombines TRBV6-5 with TRBJ1-3; D possibly corresponds to TRBD1 (6 bases). The CDR3 sequence is 16 residues long. With 2 bases removed from V and 2 bases from J, the gap between germline ends came to 13 bases. Per the germline V gene, CDR1 is MNHEY and CDR2 is SVGAGI.

This clone was observed many times. The same CDR3 also results from other DNA sequences found in this sample. This sequence joins TRBV5-1 and TRBJ1-1, with a tentative D call TRBD1 (5 bases). CDR1 and CDR2 (germline): SGHRS, YFSETQ. The CDR3 contains 15 residues. Between the trimmed V and J ends, which lost 4 bases and 3 bases, there was a span of 16 bases. The CDR3 reads CASSLAAQGHTEAFF. In DNA form, the CDR3 reads TGCGCCAGCAGCCTGGCCGCTCAGGGTCACACTGAAGCTTTCTTT.

At least ten counts were recorded for this clone. The chain recombines TRBV7-9 with TRBJ2-5; the match to TRBD2 covers 7 bases. V lost 5 bases to trimming and J lost 2 bases; unmatched junction nucleotides: 14. Germline lookup yields CDR1 SEHNR and CDR2 FQNEAQ (reference sequence). CDR3 length: 17 residues. CDR3 loop: CASSTPGGGEPQETQYF. For the CDR3, the DNA is TGTGCCAGCAGCACCCCCGGGGGAGGGGAACCGCAAGAGACCCAGTACTTC.

Regarding this clone: At one boundary the junction diverges from the germline segment, which might be a read error. V gene TRBV15 combines with J gene TRBJ2-2; 8 positions agree with TRBD1. The CDR3 extends over 13 amino acids. Germline assignment: CDR1 LNHNV and CDR2 YYDKDF (reference sequence). The CDR3: CATRQGYTGELFF. DNA for the CDR3: TGTGCCACCCGACAGGGGTACACCGGGGAGCTGTTTTTC.

J is TRBJ2-6 and V is TRBV28; 7 nucleotides match TRBD1. Germline V gene lookup returns CDR1 MDHEN and CDR2 SYDVKM. The CDR3 length is 16 residues. The ends lost 6 bases at V and 3 bases at J; junction bases unmatched: 8. The CDR3 reads CASRPGQAGGANVLTF. CDR3 coding DNA: TGTGCCAGCAGGCCAGGACAGGCTGGTGGGGCCAACGTCCTGACTTTC. Based on the CDR3 plus reference TRBV28 and TRBJ2-6, the full variable domain is DVKVTQSSRYLVKRTGEKVFLECVQDMDHENMFWYRQDPGLGLRLIYFSYDVKMKEKGDIPEGYSVSREKKERFSLILESASTNQTSMYLCASRPGQAGGANVLTFGAGSRLTVL.